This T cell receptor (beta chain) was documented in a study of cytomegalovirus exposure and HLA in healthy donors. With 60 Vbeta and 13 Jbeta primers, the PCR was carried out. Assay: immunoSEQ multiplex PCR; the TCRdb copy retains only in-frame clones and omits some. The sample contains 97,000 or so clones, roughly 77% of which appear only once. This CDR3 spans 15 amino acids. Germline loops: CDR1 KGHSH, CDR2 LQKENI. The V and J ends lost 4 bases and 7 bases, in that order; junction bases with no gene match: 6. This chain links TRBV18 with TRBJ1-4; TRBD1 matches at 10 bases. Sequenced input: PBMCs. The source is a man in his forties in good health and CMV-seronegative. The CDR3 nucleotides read TGTGCCAGCTCACAATCCGGGACAGGGGTTGAAAAACTGTTTTTT. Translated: CASSQSGTGVEKLFF.